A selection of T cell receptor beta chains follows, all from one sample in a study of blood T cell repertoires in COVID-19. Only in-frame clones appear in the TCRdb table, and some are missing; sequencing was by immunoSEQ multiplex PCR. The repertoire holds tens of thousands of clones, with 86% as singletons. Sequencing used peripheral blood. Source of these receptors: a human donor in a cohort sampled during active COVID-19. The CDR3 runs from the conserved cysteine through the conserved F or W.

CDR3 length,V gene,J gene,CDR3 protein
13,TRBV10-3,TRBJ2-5,CAISEYRQETQYF
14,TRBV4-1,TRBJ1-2,CASSQERGNYGYTF
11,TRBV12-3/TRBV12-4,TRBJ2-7,CASSLQYEQYF
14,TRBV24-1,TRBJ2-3,CAVVTSGGADTQYF
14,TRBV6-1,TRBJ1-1,CASSEMGGNTEAFF
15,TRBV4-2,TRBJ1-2,CASSQARHLSGGYTF
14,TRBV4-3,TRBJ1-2,CASSQGAGAYGYTF
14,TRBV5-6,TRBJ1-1,CASSPPVGGTEAFF
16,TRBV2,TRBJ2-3,CASSQDAGGGTDTQYF
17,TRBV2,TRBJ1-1,CASRALPGQGLNTEAFF
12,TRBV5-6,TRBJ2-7,CASSSRTGEQYF
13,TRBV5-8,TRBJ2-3,CASSAGGPDTQYF
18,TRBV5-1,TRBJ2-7,CASGTGPSGRTSSYEQYF
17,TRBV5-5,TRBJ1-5,CASSFTGTVYSNQPQHF
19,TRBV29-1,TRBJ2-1,CSVEVGLAGVKGSYNEQFF
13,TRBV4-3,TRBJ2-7,CASSPDTAGEQYF
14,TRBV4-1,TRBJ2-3,CASSLTQGADTQYF
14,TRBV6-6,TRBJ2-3,CASSPPLLTDTQYF
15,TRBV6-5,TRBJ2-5,CASTPGLAGVKTQYF
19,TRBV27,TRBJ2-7,CASSLPPPPLTGRRYEQYF
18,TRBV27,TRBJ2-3,CASSFGPPGQGAIDTQYF
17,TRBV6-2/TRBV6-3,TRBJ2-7,CASSYLGPGQVRYEQYF
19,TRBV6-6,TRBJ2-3,CASSQGKGAGFSSTDTQYF
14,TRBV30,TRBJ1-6,CAWSRTGGYSPLHF
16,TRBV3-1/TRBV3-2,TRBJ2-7,CASSPGWTSFFYEQYF
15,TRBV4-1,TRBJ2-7,CASSQDLGHLAEQYF
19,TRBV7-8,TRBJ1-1,CASSRLGPLQGTGNTEAFF
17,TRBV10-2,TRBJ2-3,CASGPRTLAGSTDTQYF
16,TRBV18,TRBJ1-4,CASSRRDRATNEKLFF
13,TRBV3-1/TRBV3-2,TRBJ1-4,CASIEGMDEKLFF
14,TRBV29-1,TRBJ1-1,CSVSPGQGTPEAFF
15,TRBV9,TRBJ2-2,CASSDRGGMAGELFF
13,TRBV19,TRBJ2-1,CASSLGRGGEQFF
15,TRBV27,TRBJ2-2,CASSIYKNPTGELFF
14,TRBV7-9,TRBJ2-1,CASSFRGWNNEQFF
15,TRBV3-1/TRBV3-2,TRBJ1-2,CASSPRDSKFYGYTF
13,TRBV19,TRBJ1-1,CASSETGDTEAFF
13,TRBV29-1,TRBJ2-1,CSVDGPIGNEQFF
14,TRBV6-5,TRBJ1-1,CATYSSRGYTEAFF
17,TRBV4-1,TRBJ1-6,CASSQVDMGSVNSPLHF
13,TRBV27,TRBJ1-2,CASRGQGPYGYTF
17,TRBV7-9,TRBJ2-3,CASSSSGRAAYTDTQYF
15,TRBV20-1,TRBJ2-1,CSASGPGLYYNEQFF
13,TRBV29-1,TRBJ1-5,CSVQGQGDQPQHF
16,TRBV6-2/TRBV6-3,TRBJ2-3,CASSRGLAGSTDTQYF
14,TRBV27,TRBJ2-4,CASSLLRDTNIQYF
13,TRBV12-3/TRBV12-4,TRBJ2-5,CASSRGYQETQYF
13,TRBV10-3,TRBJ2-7,CASPKRAPNEQYF
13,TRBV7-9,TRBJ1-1,CASSPQGRGEAFF
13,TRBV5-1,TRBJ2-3,CASSQTGENTQYF
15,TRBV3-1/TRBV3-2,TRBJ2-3,CASSERGQVTDTQYF
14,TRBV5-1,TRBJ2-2,CASSLRTGAGELFF
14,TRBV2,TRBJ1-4,CASTLQGSGEKLFF
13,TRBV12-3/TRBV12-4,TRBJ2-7,CASSRGGTYEQYF
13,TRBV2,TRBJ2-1,CASSGGLDNEQFF
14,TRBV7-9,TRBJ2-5,CASSHGQGQETQYF